These 9 T cell receptor beta chains share one sample of origin, sequenced in a study of type 1 regulatory T cells. MiXCR, run by TCRdb on the reads, gives a single entry per CDR3 protein. The table includes approximately 5,300 distinct CDR3 sequences, 27% detected once. No antigen has been identified for these receptors. Sequences were obtained from cultured T cells, either the whole culture or a sorted T cell fraction (not recorded which). Subset defined: Tr1-enriched cell product generated in vitro against host alloantigens. These TCRs come from a human donor in good health.

This chain joins TRBV5-1 and TRBJ1-3; the D is unclear. Trimming shortened V by 1 base and J by 0 bases, and 14 bases separated the two germline ends. This CDR3 is built from 17 residues. Germline V lookup: CDR1 SGHRS, CDR2 YFSETQ. The CDR3: CASSLSSSGSSGNTIYF. CDR3 DNA sequence: TGCGCCAGCAGCTTGTCTAGTTCCGGCTCCTCTGGAAACACCATATATTTT.

This clonotype is labeled as medium-sized. The chain carries TRBV6-5 and TRBJ2-5, with TRBD2 identical over 11 bases. Germline-derived CDR1 and CDR2 are MNHEY and SVGAGI. The CDR3 has 15 amino acids. Losses at the gene ends were 6 bases for V and 4 bases for J; bases not matched to a gene: 7. The CDR3 spells CASRRGLAEGETQYF. CDR3 in DNA: TGTGCCAGCAGACGGGGACTAGCGGAGGGAGAGACCCAGTACTTC.

This clonotype counts as large. The J gene is TRBJ2-7, the V gene TRBV7-6; D is undetermined. V gave up 1 base and J gave up 6 bases, with 13 bases separating them. Germline CDR1 SGHVS, CDR2 FNYEAQ. This CDR3 comprises 14 residues. This CDR3 reads CASSLVGSSTEQYF. CDR3 coding DNA: TGTGCCAGCAGCTTAGTTGGCAGCTCCACCGAGCAGTACTTC.

The table lists this clonotype with many counts. This rearrangement joins TRBV28 to TRBJ2-7; tentatively, D is TRBD1 (6 bases). The CDR3 has 14 amino acids. The germline V and J ends were trimmed by 3 bases and 4 bases, with 13 bases remaining between them. Per the germline V gene, CDR1 is MDHEN and CDR2 is SYDVKM. CDR3 sequence (DNA): TGTGCCAGCAGTTTTTGGGGCAGGGGATACGAGCAGTACTTC. Translation gives CASSFWGRGYEQYF.

Judged by abundance, this clonotype is medium-sized. The rearrangement joins TRBV28 to TRBJ2-7, with 10 bases lining up with TRBD1. J lost 5 bases, V lost 6 bases, and 7 bases had no gene match. Germline lookup yields CDR1 MDHEN and CDR2 SYDVKM. The CDR3 is made up of 14 amino acids. CDR3 amino acids: CASRTGGPWDEQYF. DNA for the CDR3: TGTGCCAGCAGGACAGGGGGCCCCTGGGACGAGCAGTACTTC.

This chain joins TRBV27 and TRBJ2-5; 7 bases fit TRBD2. CDR3 length: 12 residues. V lost 4 bases and J lost 4; bases outside the gene matches: 0. Germline CDR1 MNHEY, CDR2 SMNVEV (reference sequence). CDR3 amino acids: CASSSGGETQYF. In DNA form, the CDR3 reads TGTGCCAGCAGTTCGGGGGGAGAGACCCAGTACTTC.

This clonotype is medium-sized (0.01 to 0.1%) by share. V and J are TRBV7-8 and TRBJ2-1; D possibly matches TRBD1 or TRBD2 (5 bases each). V dropped 1 base and J dropped 4 bases, with 11 bases sitting between them. The CDR3 contains 15 residues. Germline V CDR1 and CDR2: SGHVS, FQNEAQ. The CDR3 loop is CASSLGGSGYNEQFF. The CDR3 nucleotides read TGTGCCAGCAGCTTAGGGGGGAGTGGTTACAATGAGCAGTTCTTC.

About this clonotype itself: A far more abundant clone sits one base away, making this likely a read error. The CDR3 DNA follows: TGTGTCAGCAGCCAAGAAACAGACATTCAGTACTTC. Encoded protein: CVSSQETDIQYF. The chain links TRBV4-3 to TRBJ2-4, with D hard to call. Per the germline V gene, CDR1 is LGHNA and CDR2 is YSLEER. The CDR3 extends over 12 amino acids.

Judged by abundance, this clonotype is medium-sized. CDR3 nucleotides: TGCAGTGGCGATATAGCGGGTCGCGGCGAGCAGTACTTC. Protein sequence: CSGDIAGRGEQYF. The chain recombines TRBV20-1 with TRBJ2-7, with 7 bases aligning to TRBD2. With V trimmed by 7 bases and J by 6 bases, 12 bases remained unmatched. Per the germline V gene, CDR1 is DFQATT and CDR2 is SNEGSKA (reference sequence). The CDR3 is 13 residues long.